This TCR beta chain is from a study of T cell responses to AZD1222 COVID-19 vaccine. Study-wide points: Close to half of all spike-specific TCRs reportedly target regions of the variants that are unmutated. Only after the peak T cell response were repertoires sampled.

In regard to this clone: Its antigen is not identified.

V gave up 7 bases and J gave up 11 bases, with 16 bases separating them. Germline assignment: CDR1 LNHDA and CDR2 SQIVND (reference sequence). The CDR3 runs 12 residues. TCRdb keeps only in-frame clones here, not all; method: immunoSEQ multiplex PCR. The sample has 95,000 to 110,000 clones, approximately 88% seen once. Sample: peripheral blood, taken on day 0 of AZD1222 vaccination. This TCR derives from an adult in good health. This rearrangement joins TRBV19 to TRBJ2-3, with unresolved D. DNA for the CDR3: TGTGCCAGTACCACCCAGGAAGGCCGGCAGTATTTT. Its protein product is CASTTQEGRQYF. Drawing the rest from reference TRBV19 and TRBJ2-3, the complete variable domain is DGGITQSPKYLFRKEGQNVTLSCEQNLNHDAMYWYRQDPGQGLRLIYYSQIVNDFQKGDIAEGYSVSREKKESFPLTVTSAQKNPTAFYLCASTTQEGRQYFGPGTRLTVL.